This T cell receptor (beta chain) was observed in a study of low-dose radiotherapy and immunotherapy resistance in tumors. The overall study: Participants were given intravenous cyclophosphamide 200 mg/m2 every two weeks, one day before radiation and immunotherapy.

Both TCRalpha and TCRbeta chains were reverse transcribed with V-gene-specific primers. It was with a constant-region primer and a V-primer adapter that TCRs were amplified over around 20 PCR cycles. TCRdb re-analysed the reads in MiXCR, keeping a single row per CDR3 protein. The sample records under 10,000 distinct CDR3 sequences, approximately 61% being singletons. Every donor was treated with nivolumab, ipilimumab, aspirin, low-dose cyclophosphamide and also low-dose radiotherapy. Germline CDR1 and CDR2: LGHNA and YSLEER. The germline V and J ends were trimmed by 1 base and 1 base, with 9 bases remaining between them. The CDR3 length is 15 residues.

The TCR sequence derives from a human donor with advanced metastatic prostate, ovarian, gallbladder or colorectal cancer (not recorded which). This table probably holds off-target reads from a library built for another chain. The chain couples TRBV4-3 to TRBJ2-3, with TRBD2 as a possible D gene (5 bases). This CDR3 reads CASSQGRGGTDTQYF. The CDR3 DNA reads TGCGCCAGCAGCCAAGGCCGGGGAGGCACAGATACGCAGTATTTT.